A selection of T cell receptor beta chains follows, all from one sample in a study of radiotherapy plus CTLA-4 blockade in lung cancer. Sequenced by immunoSEQ multiplex PCR; TCRdb stores in-frame clones only, minus some. The sample carries tens of thousands of clones, around nine tenths recorded once. The source material was peripheral blood, sampled from a patient treated with radiotherapy plus ipilimumab. Receptors were obtained from a human donor with non-small cell lung cancer that progressed on radiotherapy plus ipilimumab. Each CDR3 is given with its conserved first and last residue.

TRBJ1-5	TRBV6-1	CASSLEQGGGQPQHF
TRBJ1-4	TRBV7-9	CASSPGQVSEKLFF
TRBJ1-2	TRBV18	CASSQRVADYNYGYTF
TRBJ1-2	TRBV14	CASSQQGPFYGYTF
TRBJ2-3	TRBV5-1	CASSLGQNTDTQYF
TRBJ2-5	TRBV20-1	CSAKRETQYF
TRBJ1-4	TRBV19	CASSSFGGNEKLFF
TRBJ2-7	TRBV10-3	CATRDNSYEQYF
TRBJ1-2	TRBV6-5	CASSYSRAGYGYTF
TRBJ2-7	TRBV29-1	CSVEEGGRASREQYF
TRBJ1-5	TRBV7-2	CASSSLPPALSSNQPQHF
TRBJ1-4	TRBV18	CASSPKGNEKLFF
TRBJ1-2	TRBV7-3	CASSSGLDGYTF
TRBJ2-5	TRBV11-1	CASSTRGTGYITQYF
TRBJ1-2	TRBV7-2	CASSPSWGQNYGYTF
TRBJ1-1	TRBV5-1	CASSQTGGKMNTEAFF
TRBJ2-7	TRBV15	CATSRDNRGDRRHEQYF
TRBJ2-1	TRBV29-1	CSGGLAGTNEQFF
TRBJ1-5	TRBV19	CASSIGTTSNQPQHF
TRBJ1-2	TRBV10-2	CASSPQGIYGYTF
TRBJ1-5	TRBV5-1	CASSLGGADNQPQHF
TRBJ1-3	TRBV9	CASSPDMSSGNTIYF
TRBJ2-3	TRBV7-2	CASSPVLADTQYF
TRBJ2-3	TRBV9	CASSPWTEPRGTDTQYF
TRBJ2-5	TRBV2	CASSPPGVETQYF
TRBJ2-5	TRBV2	CASSGGPQYF
TRBJ2-7	TRBV11-3	CASSLVPGGEQYF
TRBJ2-3	TRBV5-1	CASSLAGASTDTQYF
TRBJ2-2	TRBV19	CASSRLLYANTGELFF
TRBJ2-7	TRBV6-5	CASSYWGGEQYF
TRBJ1-1	TRBV20-1	CSAVGGPEAFF
TRBJ2-1	TRBV11-3	CASSFPTGTGDNEQFF
TRBJ2-1	TRBV6-5	CASSYSRRQARGEQFF
TRBJ1-1	TRBV6-6	CASSPGGIMNTEAFF
TRBJ2-1	TRBV9	CASNLAGGLNEQFF
TRBJ2-3	TRBV5-1	CASSSKLAATDTQYF
TRBJ2-7	TRBV27	CASSLSGVYEQYF
TRBJ2-1	TRBV7-2	CASSPPELAVSNEQFF
TRBJ1-1	TRBV27	CATRDRNTEAFF
TRBJ2-2	TRBV18	CASSPGGGTNTGELFF
TRBJ1-1	TRBV1	CTSSQDATVGTNLNTEAFF
TRBJ2-2	TRBV5-1	CASSFGTPNTGELFF
TRBJ1-4	TRBV19	CASSSRRATNEKLFF
TRBJ1-2	TRBV7-3	CASSPGGVEGYTF
TRBJ1-2	TRBV18	CASSDMDSAYGYTF
TRBJ1-2	TRBV28	CASSLTENYGYTF
TRBJ2-7	TRBV7-9	CASSQGASGFYEQYF
TRBJ1-2	TRBV11-3	CASSLTLGIGTIYGYTF
TRBJ2-1	TRBV25-1	CASGDYNEQFF
TRBJ2-7	TRBV4-1	CASSLTATYEQYF
TRBJ2-7	TRBV11-2	CASSPKVVPYF
TRBJ1-5	TRBV6-5	CASRGGQDQPQHF